Below are 6 T cell receptor beta chains sequenced from a single sample in a study of blood T cell repertoires in COVID-19 (dated by TCRdb to about 2020). Library preparation used the immunoSEQ multiplex PCR assay. TCRdb retrieved this table from immuneACCESS and kept in-frame rearrangements only. Not all clones are present; in checked studies, unresolved V genes account for under half, and no reason is known for the remainder. This sample lists hundreds of thousands of clones; approximately 90% were detected once. The ten largest account for approximately 1.2% of the sample. The sequenced sample was PBMCs or T cells enriched from blood (not recorded which). The receptors were sampled from a man aged 25 to 40 who had recovered from COVID-19.

The chain recombines TRBV28 with TRBJ2-5; D not certain. CDR1 and CDR2 (germline): MDHEN, SYDVKM. The length of the CDR3 is 14 residues. V was cut by 4 bases and J by 4 bases, with 13 bases left in between. CDR3 bases: TGTGCCAGCAGTTCCCCCGACAAGGTAGAGACCCAGTACTTC. Its translation: CASSSPDKVETQYF.

To note about this clone: Different DNA sequences within this sample yield the same CDR3. This chain links TRBV29-1 with TRBJ2-1; the match to TRBD2 covers 11 bases. Germline CDR1 and CDR2: SQVTM and ANQGSEA. V was clipped by 8 bases and J by 1 base; unmatched bases: 4. The CDR3 consists of 14 residues. The CDR3 DNA follows: TGCAGCACTCTAGCGGGAGGATCCTACAATGAGCAGTTCTTC. This translates into CSTLAGGSYNEQFF.

For the CDR3, the DNA is TGTGCCACCAGTGAGTCAGGGGGGAGCTATGGCTACACCTTC. It is translated as CATSESGGSYGYTF. V is TRBV24-1 and J is TRBJ1-2; 7 bases align to TRBD1. Germline assignment: CDR1 KGHDR and CDR2 SFDVKD. The CDR3 contains 14 residues. The V gene end was trimmed by 4 bases and the J gene end by 4 bases; junction bases not matched to a gene: 5.

The V gene is TRBV15, the J gene TRBJ1-3; D perhaps matches TRBD1 (6 bases). Trimming shortened V by 0 bases and J by 2 bases, and 11 bases separated the two germline ends. CDR3 length: 16 residues. Looked up from germline, CDR1 is LNHNV and CDR2 is YYDKDF (reference sequence). The DNA for the CDR3 is TGTGCCACCAGCAGAGATCCAGCAGGGGCTGGAAACACCATATATTTT. Residues: CATSRDPAGAGNTIYF. Variable domain in full (rest from reference TRBV15 and TRBJ1-3): DAMVIQNPRYQVTQFGKPVTLSCSQTLNHNVMYWYQQKSSQAPKLLFHYYDKDFNNEADTPDNFQSRRPNTSFCFLDIRSPGLGDTAMYLCATSRDPAGAGNTIYFGEGSWLTVV.

The J gene is TRBJ2-2, the V gene TRBV28; a weak D match, TRBD1 (5 bases). Looked up from germline, CDR1 is MDHEN and CDR2 is SYDVKM. The CDR3 sequence is 16 residues long. Trimming removed 5 bases at V and 0 bases at J, with 13 bases between. In nucleotides, the CDR3 is TGTGCCAGCAGTGATGGTTGGACAACGAACACCGGGGAGCTGTTTTTT. Its protein is CASSDGWTTNTGELFF. Looking up the rest from reference TRBV28 and TRBJ2-2 gives the full variable domain: DVKVTQSSRYLVKRTGEKVFLECVQDMDHENMFWYRQDPGLGLRLIYFSYDVKMKEKGDIPEGYSVSREKKERFSLILESASTNQTSMYLCASSDGWTTNTGELFFGEGSRLTVL.

The chain links TRBV20-1 to TRBJ2-7; possibly TRBD2 for D (5 bases). The length of the CDR3 is 14 residues. The germline V gene has CDR1 DFQATT and CDR2 SNEGSKA (reference sequence). Trimming cost V 3 bases and J 0 bases, with 12 bases left between them. In DNA form, the CDR3 reads TGCAGTGCTAGTAGCGCAGTAACCTCCTACGAGCAGTACTTC. It is translated as CSASSAVTSYEQYF.